The T cell receptor beta chain under discussion was sequenced for a study of blood T cell repertoires in COVID-19. Study at large: The samples span acute and convalescent COVID-19 from the United States, Italy and Spain. PBMCs, B-cell-depleted T cells, or T cells were the source of the cDNA or gDNA that made up the material.

Original processing notes: Amplified reference gene primers provided the basis for estimating nucleated cell counts. The protocol was immunoSEQ multiplex PCR, while the TCRdb copy is restricted to in-frame clones and leaves out a portion. That table is the source of V, J and clone size, and D and trimming were worked out from the DNA. The sample holds some 300,000 clones; 90% are singletons and the top ten take 0.95% to 1.3%. Seattle participants joined during active infection and were tracked over time. The germline V gene encodes CDR1 MNHNS and CDR2 SASEGT. The length of the CDR3 is 16 residues. The V and J ends lost 2 bases and 7 bases respectively, with 20 bases between them.

V is TRBV6-1 and J is TRBJ1-1; TRBD1 might be the D (6 bases). Sequencing was performed on peripheral blood. The receptor was isolated from a woman between 40 and 55 years old with COVID-19, enrolled during active disease. Here the CDR3 reads CASSETFRAGVLEAFF. CDR3 in DNA: TGTGCCAGCAGTGAAACTTTTAGGGCAGGGGTCCTTGAAGCTTTCTTT.